This T cell receptor (beta chain) was recovered during a study of technical replicates of blood from a few donors. The germline V gene encodes CDR1 ENHRY and CDR2 SYGVKD. With 3 bases removed from V and 0 bases from J, the gap between germline ends came to 12 bases. There are 15 residues in the CDR3. This table comes from immunoSEQ multiplex PCR, and its TCRdb copy is limited to in-frame clones, with some not included. The table records about 60,000 clones, around 87% of them present only once. The sequence came from a human donor in good health. Some clones in this sample may be carry-over from other donors' samples. The sequencing input was PBMCs. The chain employs TRBV10-3 and TRBJ2-7; possibly TRBD1 for D (5 bases). CDR3 sequence (DNA): TGTGCCATCAGTGAACGGGTAGACAGCTCCTACGAGCAGTACTTC. Residues: CAISERVDSSYEQYF.